What follows are 28 T cell receptor beta chains derived from one specimen sequenced in a study of OX40 agonist ivuxolimab in advanced cancers. The table came from immunoSEQ multiplex PCR; TCRdb's copy has only in-frame clones and leaves some out. Here the sample spans 55,000 to 95,000 clones, around nine tenths being singletons. The source material was CD4+ or CD8+ T cells sorted from blood, sampled in a trial of the OX40 agonist ivuxolimab. These receptors all come from an adult with an advanced solid tumor such as melanoma, head and neck, liver or kidney cancer.

This chain links TRBV29-1 with TRBJ1-5, with 10 bases fitting TRBD1. The length of the CDR3 is 12 residues. J lost 5 bases, V lost 7 bases, and 2 bases had no gene match. Germline values: CDR1 SQVTM, CDR2 ANQGSEA. CDR3 DNA sequence: TGCAGCGCCGGGACAGGGGATCAGCCCCAGCATTTT. It codes for CSAGTGDQPQHF.

The chain links TRBV27 to TRBJ1-1; D uncertain. Germline V lookup: CDR1 MNHEY, CDR2 SMNVEV (reference sequence). Trimming removed 4 bases at V and 10 bases at J, with 16 bases between. The CDR3 is 13 amino acids. In DNA form, the CDR3 reads TGTGCCAGCAGTTCCCTAGGAGCTCGGGGAGCTTTCTTT. It encodes CASSSLGARGAFF.

The rearrangement links TRBV11-2 to TRBJ2-5, with D tentatively TRBD2 (6 bases). Deletions cut 7 bases from V and 5 bases from J, with 17 bases between. There are 14 residues in the CDR3. CDR1 is SGHAT, CDR2 FQNNGV, per germline. The CDR3 protein is CASTPGGRRETQYF. In nucleotides, the CDR3 is TGTGCCAGCACACCGGGTGGGAGGAGGGAGACCCAGTACTTC.

The chain links TRBV2 to TRBJ2-7; TRBD2 aligns across 8 bases. V was clipped by 4 bases and J by 2 bases; unmatched bases: 4. The germline V gene has CDR1 SNHLY and CDR2 FYNNEI. The CDR3 is 14 residues long. Here the CDR3 DNA reads TGTGCCAGCAGTGGGGAAGCGGGAGCCTACGAGCAGTACTTC. Translated, it gives CASSGEAGAYEQYF.

The chain links TRBV28 to TRBJ1-1; tentative D call: TRBD1 (6 bases). Between the trimmed V and J ends, which lost 2 bases and 0 bases, there was a span of 16 bases. The CDR3 has 17 residues. Germline V CDR1 and CDR2: MDHEN, SYDVKM. The CDR3 DNA is TGTGCCAGCAGTTTAATTAGGGGGGTGGAGATGAACACTGAAGCTTTCTTT. Encoded protein: CASSLIRGVEMNTEAFF.

The chain links TRBV7-9 to TRBJ2-2, with TRBD1 as a possible D gene (7 bases). CDR1 is SEHNR and CDR2 is FQNEAQ in the germline V gene (reference sequence). This CDR3 is built from 13 residues. The V end lost 5 bases, the J end lost 6 bases, and 10 bases lay between the germline ends. CDR3 DNA sequence: TGTGCCAGCAGCGCAGGGGGGTCCGGGGAGCTGTTTTTT. It translates to CASSAGGSGELFF.

As to this clone: The identical CDR3 is also encoded by other nucleotide sequences in the sample. The chain carries TRBV9 and TRBJ2-5; 7 nucleotides align to TRBD1. Trimming cost V 5 bases and J 1 base; bases outside gene matches: 5. CDR3 size: 14 residues. The germline gives CDR1 SGDLS, CDR2 YYNGEE. The CDR3 here is CASSSGTVQETQYF. For the CDR3, the DNA is TGTGCCAGCAGTTCCGGGACAGTCCAAGAGACCCAGTACTTC.

The J gene is TRBJ1-2, the V gene TRBV6-5; the match to TRBD1 covers 8 bases. The J segment lost 8 bases and the V segment lost 6 bases, leaving 8 bases of the junction unmatched. From germline, CDR1 is MNHEY and CDR2 SVGAGI. CDR3 length equals 13 residues. The CDR3: CASRDTGGFGYTF. The CDR3 DNA follows: TGTGCCAGCAGGGATACAGGGGGGTTCGGCTACACCTTC.

The rearrangement uses TRBV5-1 and TRBJ2-5; D gene uncertain. The CDR3 is made up of 11 amino acids. The V end was cut by 4 bases, the J end by 4 bases, with 5 bases between. The germline V gene encodes CDR1 SGHRS and CDR2 YFSETQ. This CDR3 reads CASSPGETQYF. The CDR3 region has the DNA TGCGCCAGCAGCCCCGGAGAGACCCAGTACTTC.

This chain uses TRBV2 with TRBJ1-2, with D hard to call. The CDR3 spans 14 residues. Germline V gene sequence: CDR1 SNHLY, CDR2 FYNNEI. Trimming took 0 bases from V and 0 from J, leaving 5 bases between them. The DNA for the CDR3 is TGTGCCAGCAGTGAAGCCGGGTCTAACTATGGCTACACCTTC. Residues: CASSEAGSNYGYTF.

This chain uses TRBV4-1 with TRBJ2-7; no reliable D call. The ends were cut back, 0 bases at V and 3 bases at J, with 15 bases in the middle. The CDR3 spans 16 residues. CDR1 and CDR2 (germline): MGHRA, YSYEKL. CDR3 nucleotides: TGCGCCAGCAGCCAAGATGTGGCCAGCCGTGGCTACGAGCAGTACTTC. Its protein is CASSQDVASRGYEQYF.

The genes are TRBV11-2 and TRBJ1-3, with D possibly TRBD1 on 6 matching bases. Germline values: CDR1 SGHAT, CDR2 FQNNGV. V lost 5 bases to trimming and J lost 2 bases, with 10 bases between them. The CDR3 is made up of 14 amino acids. The CDR3 region has the DNA TGTGCCAGCAGCCAGGAGGGGGCTGGAAACACCATATATTTT. Translating gives CASSQEGAGNTIYF.

The table lists this clone with many counts. V and J are TRBV5-1 and TRBJ1-1; D is unclear. The CDR3 contains 12 residues. With 4 bases removed from V and 5 bases from J, the gap between germline ends came to 9 bases. Germline V gives CDR1 SGHRS, CDR2 YFSETQ. In DNA, the CDR3 is TGCGCCAGCAGCCCCGAGGGAACTGAAGCTTTCTTT. It codes for CASSPEGTEAFF.

CDR3 protein: CASSPREGPRETQYF. The DNA for the CDR3 is TGTGCCAGCAGCCCGCGGGAGGGCCCTCGGGAGACCCAGTACTTC. The rearrangement links TRBV11-1 to TRBJ2-5; 9 bases agree with TRBD2. With 5 bases clipped from V and 5 bases from J, the junction kept 9 bases outside the gene matches. Per the germline V gene, CDR1 is SGHAT and CDR2 is FQDESV (reference sequence). This CDR3 spans 15 amino acids.

The chain has TRBV28 and TRBJ2-7; D is unresolved. This CDR3 spans 13 amino acids. Germline V gene lookup returns CDR1 MDHEN and CDR2 SYDVKM. Trimming stripped 8 bases from V and 0 bases from J, with 11 bases between. This CDR3 is CASVSLSSYEQYF. CDR3 nucleotide sequence: TGTGCCAGCGTATCATTGAGCTCCTACGAGCAGTACTTC.

This clone was seen just once. The gene calls are TRBV28 and TRBJ1-1, with 7 bases fitting TRBD1. The V gene end was trimmed by 5 bases and the J gene end by 1 base; junction bases not matched to a gene: 7. The CDR3 loop spans 15 amino acids. CDR1 MDHEN and CDR2 SYDVKM come from the germline V gene. The CDR3 sequence is CASSALTGSNTEAFF. The CDR3 DNA reads TGTGCCAGCAGTGCCCTGACAGGGTCGAACACTGAAGCTTTCTTT.

The J gene is TRBJ2-5, the V gene TRBV9; D gene ambiguous. The CDR3 has 16 amino acids. Germline assignment: CDR1 SGDLS and CDR2 YYNGEE. V lost 0 bases and J 1 base, leaving 13 bases between the germline ends. The DNA of the CDR3 is TGTGCCAGCAGCGTAGGGGTACAGCTGACCCAAGAGACCCAGTACTTC. It codes for CASSVGVQLTQETQYF.

In nucleotides, the CDR3 is TGTGCCAGCTCCCCCGGGACAGACATGCGCCAGCCCCAGCATTTT. Translating gives CASSPGTDMRQPQHF. V usage is TRBV18 and J usage is TRBJ1-5; 7 nucleotides match TRBD1. The CDR3 length is 15 residues. V gave up 6 bases and J gave up 7 bases; unmatched junction bases: 12. Germline V gene data show CDR1 as KGHSH and CDR2 as LQKENI.

This clone was seen only a few times. V and J are TRBV7-8 and TRBJ2-5, with 10 bases lining up with TRBD2. This CDR3 comprises 17 residues. Germline loops: CDR1 SGHVS, CDR2 FQNEAQ. Unmatched junction bases numbered 10, after V lost 1 base and J lost 5 bases. CDR3 DNA sequence: TGTGCCAGCAGCTTAGTATCGGCTAGCGGGGGTTGGGAGACCCAGTACTTC. Translation gives CASSLVSASGGWETQYF.

This clone was seen a handful of times. The rearrangement links TRBV29-1 to TRBJ1-1, with D possibly being TRBD1 (6 bases). Trimming took 6 bases from V and 1 from J, leaving 18 bases between them. The CDR3 is 15 residues long. Germline V gene lookup returns CDR1 SQVTM and CDR2 ANQGSEA. This CDR3 is CSVPPFGTTNTEAFF. The CDR3, as DNA: TGCAGCGTCCCCCCCTTTGGGACAACGAACACTGAAGCTTTCTTT.

CDR3 loop: CASSNRDTQPLHF. The CDR3 region has the DNA TGTGCCAGCAGTAACCGGGACACCCAGCCCCTCCACTTT. The genes are TRBV6-5 and TRBJ1-6; a possible D gene is TRBD1 (6 bases). This CDR3 is built from 13 residues. V lost 5 bases, J lost 13 bases, and 15 bases lay in between. Germline V gene sequence: CDR1 MNHEY, CDR2 SVGAGI.

This clone was counted once. J is TRBJ2-5 and V is TRBV11-2; 15 positions match TRBD2. This CDR3 region has 17 residues. V was clipped by 5 bases and J by 5 bases; unmatched bases: 9. Germline V gives CDR1 SGHAT, CDR2 FQNNGV. DNA of the CDR3: TGTGCCAGCAGCCTCTGGACTAGCGGGGGGGCCGGGGAGACCCAGTACTTC. It encodes CASSLWTSGGAGETQYF.

CDR3 residues: CASSQSGRNTGELFF. For the CDR3, the DNA is TGTGCCAGCAGCCAATCCGGGAGGAACACCGGGGAGCTGTTTTTT. This chain connects TRBV4-2 to TRBJ2-2; D might be TRBD2 (6 bases). V lost 2 bases, J lost 1 base, and 8 bases lay in between. There are 15 residues in the CDR3. CDR1 and CDR2 from the germline V gene are LGHNA and YNFKEQ.

The CDR3 loop is CASSSRSSYEQYF. CDR3 sequence (DNA): TGCGCCAGCAGCTCCCGAAGCTCCTACGAGCAGTACTTC. The rearrangement uses TRBV5-1 and TRBJ2-7; D is undetermined. CDR1 and CDR2 from the germline V gene are SGHRS and YFSETQ. This CDR3 is 13 amino acids long. V was pared by 3 bases and J by 0 bases, with 7 bases between.

The count of this clone is one. The chain recombines TRBV28 with TRBJ2-5; D is uncertain. V lost 2 bases to trimming and J lost 3 bases, with 7 bases between them. This CDR3 spans 13 amino acids. Germline CDR1 and CDR2: MDHEN and SYDVKM. CDR3 sequence: CASSLSYKETQYF. The CDR3 DNA sequence: TGTGCCAGCAGTTTAAGCTATAAAGAGACCCAGTACTTC.

J is TRBJ2-3 and V is TRBV18; 8 nucleotides match TRBD2. With V trimmed by 6 bases and J by 3 bases, 11 bases remained unmatched. Germline V CDR1 and CDR2: KGHSH, LQKENI. The CDR3 has 16 amino acids. The CDR3 here is CASSLSKRELTDTQYF. In DNA, the CDR3 is TGTGCCAGCTCCCTTTCAAAGCGGGAGTTGACAGATACGCAGTATTTT.

The rearrangement joins TRBV18 to TRBJ2-1, with D perhaps TRBD2 (6 bases). Trimming removed 0 bases from V and 0 bases from J, with 12 bases in between. Germline V CDR1 and CDR2: KGHSH, LQKENI. This CDR3 has 17 amino acids. CDR3 sequence: CASSPPGLGSSYNEQFF. As DNA, the CDR3 is TGTGCCAGCTCACCACCGGGACTGGGAAGCTCCTACAATGAGCAGTTCTTC. The full variable domain, its missing parts supplied by reference TRBV18 and TRBJ2-1, is NAGVMQNPRHLVRRRGQEARLRCSPMKGHSHVYWYRQLPEEGLKFMVYLQKENIIDESGMPKERFSAEFPKEGPSILRIQQVVRGDSAAYFCASSPPGLGSSYNEQFFGPGTRLTVL.

The CDR3 coding sequence is TGTGCCAGCAGCTTTGGGACCGCCGAAAAACTGTTTTTT. Translating it yields CASSFGTAEKLFF. The chain links TRBV5-6 to TRBJ1-4, with a possible D match to TRBD1 (5 bases). The CDR3 is made up of 13 amino acids. V gave up 2 bases and J gave up 8 bases, with 10 bases separating them. The V gene's germline CDR1 is SGHDT and CDR2 YYEEEE.